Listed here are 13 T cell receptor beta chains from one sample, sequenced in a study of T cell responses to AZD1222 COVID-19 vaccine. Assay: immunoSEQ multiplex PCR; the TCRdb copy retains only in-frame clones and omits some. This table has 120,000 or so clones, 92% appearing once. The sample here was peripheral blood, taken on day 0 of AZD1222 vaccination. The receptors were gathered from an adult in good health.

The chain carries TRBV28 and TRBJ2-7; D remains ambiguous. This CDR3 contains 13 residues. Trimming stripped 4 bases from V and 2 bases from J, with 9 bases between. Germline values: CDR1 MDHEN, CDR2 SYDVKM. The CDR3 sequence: CASSSPGAYEQYV. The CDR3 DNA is TGTGCCAGCAGTTCCCCAGGAGCCTACGAGCAGTACGTC.

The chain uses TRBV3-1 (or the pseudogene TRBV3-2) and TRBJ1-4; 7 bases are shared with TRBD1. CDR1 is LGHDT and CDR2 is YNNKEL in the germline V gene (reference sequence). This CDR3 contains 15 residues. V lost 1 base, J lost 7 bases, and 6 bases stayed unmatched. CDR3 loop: CASSQAYQGGEKLFF. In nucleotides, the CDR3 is TGTGCCAGCAGCCAAGCTTACCAGGGGGGTGAAAAACTGTTTTTT.

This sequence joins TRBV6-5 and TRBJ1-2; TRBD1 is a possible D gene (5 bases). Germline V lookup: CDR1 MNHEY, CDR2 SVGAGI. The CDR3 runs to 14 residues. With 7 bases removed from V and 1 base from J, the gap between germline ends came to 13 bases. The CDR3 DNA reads TGTGCCAGCATGGGGAGGGGAGATAACTATGGCTACACCTTC. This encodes CASMGRGDNYGYTF.

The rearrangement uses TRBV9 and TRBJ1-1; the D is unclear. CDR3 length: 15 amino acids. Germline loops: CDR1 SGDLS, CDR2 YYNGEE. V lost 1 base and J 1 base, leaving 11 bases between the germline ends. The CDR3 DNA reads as TGTGCCAGCAGCGTATGGGCAGCGGGGAACACTGAAGCTTTCTTT. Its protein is CASSVWAAGNTEAFF.

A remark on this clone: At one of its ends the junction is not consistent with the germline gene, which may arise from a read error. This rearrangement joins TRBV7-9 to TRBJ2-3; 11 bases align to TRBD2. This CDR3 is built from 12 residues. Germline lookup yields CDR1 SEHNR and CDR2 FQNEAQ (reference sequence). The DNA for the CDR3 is TGTGCCAGCAGCTACGGACTAGCGGGTGTAGGTTTT. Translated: CASSYGLAGVGF.

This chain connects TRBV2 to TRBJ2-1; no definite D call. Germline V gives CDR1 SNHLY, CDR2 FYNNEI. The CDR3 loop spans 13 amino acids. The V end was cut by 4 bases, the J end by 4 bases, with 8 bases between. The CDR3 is CASSVGQYNEQFF. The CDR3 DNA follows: TGTGCCAGCAGTGTAGGGCAGTACAATGAGCAGTTCTTC.

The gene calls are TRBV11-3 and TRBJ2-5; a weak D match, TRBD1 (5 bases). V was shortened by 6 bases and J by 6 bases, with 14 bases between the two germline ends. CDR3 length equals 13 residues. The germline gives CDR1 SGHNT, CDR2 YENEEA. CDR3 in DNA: TGTGCCAGCAGGATAGCAGGGATGCAGACCCAGTACTTC. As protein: CASRIAGMQTQYF.

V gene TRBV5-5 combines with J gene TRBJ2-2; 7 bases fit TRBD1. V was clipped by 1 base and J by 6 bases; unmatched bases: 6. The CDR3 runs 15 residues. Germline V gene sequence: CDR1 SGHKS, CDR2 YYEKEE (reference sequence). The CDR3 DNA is TGTGCCAGCAGCTTGCTATGGACAGGAGCCGGGGAGCTGTTTTTT. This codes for CASSLLWTGAGELFF.

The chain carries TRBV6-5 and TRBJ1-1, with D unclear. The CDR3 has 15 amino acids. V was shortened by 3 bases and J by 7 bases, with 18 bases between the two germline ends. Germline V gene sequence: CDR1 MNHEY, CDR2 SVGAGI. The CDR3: CASSYGATLDDEAFF. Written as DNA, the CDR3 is TGTGCCAGCAGTTATGGAGCCACTCTTGACGATGAAGCTTTCTTT.

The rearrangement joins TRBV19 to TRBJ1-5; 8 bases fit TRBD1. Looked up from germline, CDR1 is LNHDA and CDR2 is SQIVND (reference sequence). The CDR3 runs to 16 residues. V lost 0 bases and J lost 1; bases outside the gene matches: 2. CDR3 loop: CASSIDTGGSNQPQHF. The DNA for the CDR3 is TGTGCCAGTAGTATAGATACAGGGGGGAGCAATCAGCCCCAGCATTTT.

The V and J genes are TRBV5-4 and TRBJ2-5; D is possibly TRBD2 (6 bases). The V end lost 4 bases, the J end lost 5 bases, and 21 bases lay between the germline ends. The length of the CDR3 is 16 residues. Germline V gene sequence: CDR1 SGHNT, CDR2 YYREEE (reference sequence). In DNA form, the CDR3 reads TGTGCCAGCAGCAAAAAGGACGCGGGGAAGGGGGAGACCCAGTACTTC. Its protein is CASSKKDAGKGETQYF.

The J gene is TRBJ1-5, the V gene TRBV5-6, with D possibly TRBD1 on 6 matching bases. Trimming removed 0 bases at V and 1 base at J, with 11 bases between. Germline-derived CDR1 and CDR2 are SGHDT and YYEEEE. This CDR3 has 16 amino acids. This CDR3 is CASSLAQGRSNQPQHF. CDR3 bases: TGTGCCAGCAGCTTGGCCCAGGGGCGCAGCAATCAGCCCCAGCATTTT.

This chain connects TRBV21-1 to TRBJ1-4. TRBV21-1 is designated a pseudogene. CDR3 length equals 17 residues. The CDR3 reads CASTPGLGPGQPEKLFF. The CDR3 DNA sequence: TGTGCCAGCACCCCAGGACTAGGCCCCGGACAGCCTGAAAAACTGTTTTTT.